The source of this TCR beta chain is a study of molecular identifiers for immune sequencing clone quantification. Study findings and constraints: Clones carrying above 20 RNA copies accounted for over 99% of effector molecules, under 1% in naive cells.

By share of the sample, this clonotype is medium-sized. Its antigen remains unknown. V was shortened by 3 bases and J by 1 base, with 10 bases between the two germline ends. Germline CDR1 LNHDA, CDR2 SQIVND (reference sequence). The CDR3 sequence is 14 residues long. Libraries from naive CD8 cells were generated from roughly 18,000 to 920,000 sorted cells (with 10%, 30% or 50% RNA). Bulk TCR libraries used previously described methods and listed TCR primers. From the PCR reads, TCRdb called clonotypes with MiXCR, one entry per CDR3 protein. The repertoire has 8,800 or so distinct CDR3 sequences, 15% to 20% of them found once; the top ten carry approximately 1.5%.

The clonotype originates from a human donor in good health. Some libraries in this study had Jurkat cell RNA spiked in. The chain links TRBV19 to TRBJ2-7; no firm D call. Sequences were obtained from naive CD8+ T cells from blood, with Jurkat cell RNA spiked in. Specified subset: FACS-sorted CD8+CD4-CCR7+CD45RA+ naive T cells. CDR3 nucleotide sequence: TGTGCCAGTAGTATGTCGCCCTCTTCCTACGAGCAGTACTTC. The encoded protein is CASSMSPSSYEQYF.